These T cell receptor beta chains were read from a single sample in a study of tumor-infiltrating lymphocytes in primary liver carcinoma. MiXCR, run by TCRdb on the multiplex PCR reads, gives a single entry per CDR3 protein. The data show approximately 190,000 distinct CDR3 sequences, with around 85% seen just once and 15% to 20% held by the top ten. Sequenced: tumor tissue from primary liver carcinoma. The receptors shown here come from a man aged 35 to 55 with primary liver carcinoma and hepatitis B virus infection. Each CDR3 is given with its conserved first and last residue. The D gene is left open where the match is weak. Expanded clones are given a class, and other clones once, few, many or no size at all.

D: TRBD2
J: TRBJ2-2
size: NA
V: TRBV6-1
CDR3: CTTERGFTGELFF
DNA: TGTACAACCGAGCGGGGGTTCACCGGGGAGCTGTTTTTT

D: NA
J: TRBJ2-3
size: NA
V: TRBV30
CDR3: CASGRRNTDTQYF
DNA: TGTGCTTCGGGCCGGCGGAACACAGATACGCAGTATTTC

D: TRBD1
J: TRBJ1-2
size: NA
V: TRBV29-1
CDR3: CSVSGQEAGNYGYTF
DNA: TGCAGCGTGTCGGGACAGGAGGCCGGCAACTATGGGTACACCTTC

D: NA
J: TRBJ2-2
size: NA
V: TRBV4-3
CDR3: CASSQLTTAGELPF
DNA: TGTGCCAGCAGCCAACTAACTACGGCCGGGGAGCTGCCTTTT

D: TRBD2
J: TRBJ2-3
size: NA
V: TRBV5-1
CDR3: CASNLGGFPDTQYF
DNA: TGCGCCAGCAACTTGGGGGGGTTCCCAGATACTCAGTATTTT

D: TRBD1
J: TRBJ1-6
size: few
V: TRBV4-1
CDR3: CTSSQDRGQDRNSPLHF
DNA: TGCACCAGCAGCCAAGATCGGGGACAGGACCGGAATTCACCCCTCCACTTT

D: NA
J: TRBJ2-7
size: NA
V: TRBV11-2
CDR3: CDSSLWGYRDEQYF
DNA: TGTGATAGCAGCCTCTGGGGCTATCGGGACGAGCAGTATTTC

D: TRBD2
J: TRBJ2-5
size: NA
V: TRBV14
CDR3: CASSQCLSGGLRPYF
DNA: TGTGCCAGCAGCCAATGCCTCTCGGGAGGACTACGGCCGTACTTC

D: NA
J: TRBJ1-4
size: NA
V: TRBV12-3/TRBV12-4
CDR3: CASSLSEVSEKLFF
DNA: TGTGCCAGCAGTTTAAGTGAGGTTAGTGAAAAACTGTTTTTT

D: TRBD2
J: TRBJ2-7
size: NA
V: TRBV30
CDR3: CVWSVIRAGGYYGEQYF
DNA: TGTGTCTGGAGTGTAATACGCGCGGGGGGCTACTACGGCGAGCAGTACTTC

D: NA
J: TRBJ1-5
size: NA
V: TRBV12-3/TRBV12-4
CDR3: CAGSRSRDTYHQPQHF
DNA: TGTGCCGGCAGTCGAAGCCGGGACACTTATCATCAACCCCAGCATTTT

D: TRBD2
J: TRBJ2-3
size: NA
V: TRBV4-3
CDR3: CASCQRGLAGGPITDTQYF
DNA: TGCGCTAGCTGCCAAAGGGGACTAGCGGGAGGGCCTATCACAGATACGCAGTATTTT

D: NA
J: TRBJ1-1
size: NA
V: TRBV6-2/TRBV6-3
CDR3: CANGSPLHTEAFF
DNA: TGTGCCAACGGTTCCCCCCTTCATACTGAAGCTTTCTTT

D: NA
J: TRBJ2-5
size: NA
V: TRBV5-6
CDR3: CASEWRDQETQHF
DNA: TGTGCCAGCGAATGGCGGGACCAAGAGACCCAGCACTTC

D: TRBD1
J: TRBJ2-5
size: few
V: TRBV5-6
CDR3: CASSLLAGGREIQYF
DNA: TGTGCCAGTAGCTTGTTAGCAGGGGGCCGGGAGATCCAGTACTTC

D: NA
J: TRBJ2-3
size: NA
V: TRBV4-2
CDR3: CARSQDSGLAVYRISTDTQYF
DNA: TGTGCCAGAAGCCAAGATTCGGGACTGGCGGTATATCGAATTAGCACAGATACGCAGTATTTT

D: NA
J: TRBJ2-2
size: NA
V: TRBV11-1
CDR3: CASSYTGPFPWELFF
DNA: TGTGCGAGCAGCTATACAGGACCTTTCCCCTGGGAGCTGTTTTTT

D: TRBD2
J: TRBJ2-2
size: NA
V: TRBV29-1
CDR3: CSAGTSAANSGELFF
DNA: TGCAGCGCTGGGACTAGCGCGGCAAACAGCGGGGAGCTGTTTTTT

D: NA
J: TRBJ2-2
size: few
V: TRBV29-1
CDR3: CSALGPGPTGELFF
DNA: TGCAGCGCCCTTGGTCCGGGACCCACAGGGGAGCTGTTTTTT

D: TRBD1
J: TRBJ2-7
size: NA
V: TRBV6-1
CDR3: CTSSTGTGPYEQCF
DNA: TGTACCAGCAGCACCGGGACAGGGCCATACGAGCAGTGCTTC

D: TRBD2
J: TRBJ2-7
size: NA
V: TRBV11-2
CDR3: CASSLAPSGGGSEHYF
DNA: TGTGCCAGCAGCTTAGCCCCTAGCGGGGGGGGCTCCGAGCATTACTTC

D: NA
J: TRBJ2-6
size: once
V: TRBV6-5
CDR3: CASSYSPTAGAKVMTF
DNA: TGTGCCAGCAGTTACTCCCCAACGGCTGGGGCCAAGGTCATGACTTTC

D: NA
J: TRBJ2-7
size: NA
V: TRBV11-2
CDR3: CASSLRWIGENEPYF
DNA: TGTGCCAGCAGCTTACGATGGATAGGTGAAAACGAGCCGTACTTC

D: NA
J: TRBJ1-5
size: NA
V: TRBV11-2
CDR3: CASSLVRVTGSNQLQHF
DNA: TGTGCCAGCAGTTTAGTAAGGGTAACAGGGAGCAATCAGCTCCAGCATTTT

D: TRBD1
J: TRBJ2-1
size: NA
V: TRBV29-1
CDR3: CSVTGDRAYNEQFF
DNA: TGCAGTGTCACCGGGGACAGGGCGTACAATGAGCAGTTCTTC

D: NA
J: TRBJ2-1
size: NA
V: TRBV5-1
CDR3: CASGRVAVAYNEQFF
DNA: TGCGCCAGTGGTCGGGTGGCAGTGGCCTATAATGAGCAGTTCTTC

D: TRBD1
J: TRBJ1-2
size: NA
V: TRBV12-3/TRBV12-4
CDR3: CASILRGTGGYTF
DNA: TGTGCTAGCATTTTACGGGGGACAGGCGGCTACACCTTC

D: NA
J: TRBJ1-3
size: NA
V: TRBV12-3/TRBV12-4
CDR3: CTSSFQRNTIYF
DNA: TGTACCAGCAGTTTTCAAAGAAACACCATATATTTT

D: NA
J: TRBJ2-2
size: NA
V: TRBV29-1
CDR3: CSVEGGGEHRELFF
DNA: TGCAGTGTTGAGGGAGGGGGCGAACACCGGGAGCTGTTTTTT

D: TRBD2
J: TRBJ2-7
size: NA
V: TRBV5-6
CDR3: CASIFPGLAYEQYF
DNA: TGCGCCAGCATCTTCCCAGGACTAGCATACGAGCAGTACTTC

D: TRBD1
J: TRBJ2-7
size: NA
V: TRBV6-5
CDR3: CASSAGTVHYEQYF
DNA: TGTGCCAGCAGTGCCGGGACAGTACACTACGAGCAGTACTTC

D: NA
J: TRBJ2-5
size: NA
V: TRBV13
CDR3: CANSPRPWTPETQYF
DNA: TGTGCCAACAGCCCCCGGCCCTGGACTCCAGAGACCCAGTACTTC

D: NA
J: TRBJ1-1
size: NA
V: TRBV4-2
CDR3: CASSQDHGNTETFF
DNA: TGTGCCAGCAGCCAAGATCACGGGAACACTGAAACTTTCTTT